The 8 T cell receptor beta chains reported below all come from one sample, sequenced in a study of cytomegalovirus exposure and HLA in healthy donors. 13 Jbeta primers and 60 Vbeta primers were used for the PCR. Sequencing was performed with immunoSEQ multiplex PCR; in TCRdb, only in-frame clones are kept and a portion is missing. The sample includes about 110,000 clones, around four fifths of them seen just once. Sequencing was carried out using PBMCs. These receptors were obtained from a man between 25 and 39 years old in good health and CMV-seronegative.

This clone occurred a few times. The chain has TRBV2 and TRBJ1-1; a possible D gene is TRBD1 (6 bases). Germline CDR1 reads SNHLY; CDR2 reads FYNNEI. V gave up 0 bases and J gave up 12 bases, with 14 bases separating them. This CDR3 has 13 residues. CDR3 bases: TGTGCCAGCAGTGAAGCGCGGGGGGGCCGGTCTTTCTTT. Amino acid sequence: CASSEARGGRSFF.

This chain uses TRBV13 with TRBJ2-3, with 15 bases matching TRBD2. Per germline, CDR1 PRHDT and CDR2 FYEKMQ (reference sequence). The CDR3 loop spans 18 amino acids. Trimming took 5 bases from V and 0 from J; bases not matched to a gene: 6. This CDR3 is CASSLGLAGGPSTDTQYF. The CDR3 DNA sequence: TGTGCCAGCAGCCTCGGACTAGCGGGGGGGCCTAGCACAGATACGCAGTATTTT.

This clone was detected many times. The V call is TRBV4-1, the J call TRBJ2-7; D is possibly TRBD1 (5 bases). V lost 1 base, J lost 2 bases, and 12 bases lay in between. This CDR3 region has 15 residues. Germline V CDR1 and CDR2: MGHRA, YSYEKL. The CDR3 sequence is CASSQGSTATYEQYF. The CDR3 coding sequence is TGCGCCAGCAGCCAAGGATCGACAGCTACCTACGAGCAGTACTTC.

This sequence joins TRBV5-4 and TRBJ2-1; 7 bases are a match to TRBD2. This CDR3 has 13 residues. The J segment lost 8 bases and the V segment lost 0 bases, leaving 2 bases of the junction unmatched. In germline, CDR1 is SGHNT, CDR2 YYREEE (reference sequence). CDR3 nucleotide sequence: TGTGCCAGCAGCTTGGCGACTAGCTATGAGCAGTTCTTC. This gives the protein CASSLATSYEQFF.

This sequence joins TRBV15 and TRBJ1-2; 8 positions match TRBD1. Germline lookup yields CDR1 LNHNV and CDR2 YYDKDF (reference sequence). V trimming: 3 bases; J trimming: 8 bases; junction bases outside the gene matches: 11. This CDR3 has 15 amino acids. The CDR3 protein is CATSSPSGTGWGYTF. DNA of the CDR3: TGTGCCACCAGCAGTCCATCCGGGACAGGCTGGGGCTACACCTTC.

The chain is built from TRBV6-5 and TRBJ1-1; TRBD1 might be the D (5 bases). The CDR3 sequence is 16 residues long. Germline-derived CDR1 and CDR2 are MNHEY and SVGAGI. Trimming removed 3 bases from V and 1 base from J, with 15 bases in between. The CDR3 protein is CASSYDAGGSNTEAFF. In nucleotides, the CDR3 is TGTGCCAGCAGTTATGATGCCGGGGGTTCGAACACTGAAGCTTTCTTT.

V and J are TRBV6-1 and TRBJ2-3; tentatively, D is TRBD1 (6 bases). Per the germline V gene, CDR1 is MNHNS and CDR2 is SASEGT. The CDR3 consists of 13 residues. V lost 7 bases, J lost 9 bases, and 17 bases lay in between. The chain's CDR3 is CASKEPGTLTQYF. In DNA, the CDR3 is TGTGCCAGCAAAGAGCCCGGGACACTCACGCAGTATTTT.

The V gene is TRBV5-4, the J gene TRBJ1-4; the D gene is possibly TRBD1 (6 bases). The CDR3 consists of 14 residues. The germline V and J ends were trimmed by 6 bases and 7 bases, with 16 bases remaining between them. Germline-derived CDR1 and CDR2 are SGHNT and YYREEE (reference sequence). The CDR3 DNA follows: TGTGCCAGCACCCTTTGGGGGCTTAGTGAAAAACTGTTTTTT. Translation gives CASTLWGLSEKLFF.